This T cell receptor beta chain was captured by sequencing in a study of blood T cells in healthy people across ages. This clonotype was recorded at least ten times. Its matching antigen is unknown. The CDR3 length is 13 residues. Unmatched junction bases numbered 3, after V lost 6 bases and J lost 4 bases. Germline V CDR1 and CDR2: DFQATT, SNEGSKA (reference sequence). Study-wide findings and caveats: TCR beta diversity tracked closely with naive T cell percentage. Roughly linearly, TCR beta diversity per million T cells fell as age increased.

A second about 7 to 11 cycle PCR used barcoded and J-beta primers. A template-switch adaptor containing 12 random nucleotides labeled each cDNA molecule. A minimum of 2.5 million CDR3-containing paired-end reads was obtained for each sample. TCRdb called the 5' RACE reads again in MiXCR, with one record for every CDR3 protein. This sample has approximately 800,000 distinct CDR3 sequences, with roughly 46% found just once. Sequenced material: blood. The TCR originated in a man older than 75 in good health. The chain combines TRBV20-1 with TRBJ2-6; 7 positions agree with TRBD1. The CDR3, as DNA: TGCAGTGCCGACAGGGCAGGGGCCAACGTCCTGACTTTC. Translating gives CSADRAGANVLTF.